Presented here are 28 T cell receptor beta chains from one specimen sequenced in a study of cytomegalovirus exposure and HLA in healthy donors. Primers for the PCR totalled 60 Vbeta and 13 Jbeta. Clones were sequenced by immunoSEQ multiplex PCR, and TCRdb holds only the in-frame ones, with some missing. The sample holds some 150,000 clones, just over 70% seen once. Input material: PBMCs. These receptors were obtained from a human donor in good health.

The chain joins TRBV11-2 to TRBJ2-7, with 9 bases that match TRBD2. The CDR3 extends over 14 amino acids. V dropped 5 bases and J dropped 9; count of bases not matched to a gene: 11. The germline V gene encodes CDR1 SGHAT and CDR2 FQNNGV. Here the CDR3 reads CASSPRISGGLQYF. CDR3 DNA: TGTGCCAGCAGCCCCCGGATTAGCGGGGGTTTGCAGTACTTC.

J is TRBJ2-3 and V is TRBV4-3, with 9 bases lining up with TRBD2. Germline V gives CDR1 LGHNA, CDR2 YSLEER. The CDR3 loop spans 14 amino acids. J was trimmed by 2 bases and V by 5 bases; bases with no gene match: 2. The CDR3 reads CASSIAGDTDTQYF. Here the CDR3 DNA reads TGCGCCAGCAGCATAGCGGGGGACACAGATACGCAGTATTTT.

This clone was counted between two and nine times. CDR3 protein: CASRRQLMSEQPQHF. DNA for the CDR3: TGTGCCAGCAGGCGACAGTTAATGTCGGAGCAGCCCCAGCATTTT. The rearrangement joins TRBV2 to TRBJ1-5; a possible D gene is TRBD1 (5 bases). V shed 6 bases and J shed 7 bases, with 19 bases lying between them. This CDR3 comprises 15 residues. Germline loops: CDR1 SNHLY, CDR2 FYNNEI. Variable domain in full (rest from reference TRBV2 and TRBJ1-5): EPEVTQTPSHQVTQMGQEVILRCVPISNHLYFYWYRQILGQKVEFLVSFYNNEISEKSEIFDDQFSVERPDGSNFTLKIRSTKLEDSAMYFCASRRQLMSEQPQHFGDGTRLSIL.

This clone has more than one count but fewer than ten. The CDR3 nucleotides read TGTGCCAGCGGACAGAGTGGAAACACCATATATTTT. Amino acid sequence: CASGQSGNTIYF. The gene calls are TRBV6-5 and TRBJ1-3; D is possibly TRBD1 (6 bases). This CDR3 is built from 12 residues. The ends were cut back, 8 bases at V and 3 bases at J, with 8 bases in the middle. Germline lookup yields CDR1 MNHEY and CDR2 SVGAGI.

The chain has TRBV4-3 and TRBJ2-1; possibly TRBD2 for D (5 bases). This CDR3 has 16 amino acids. Germline CDR1 and CDR2: LGHNA and YSLEER. V was clipped by 0 bases and J by 4 bases, with 13 bases between them. CDR3 nucleotides: TGCGCCAGCAGCCAAGAGGGAGTGGGTCTGTACAATGAGCAGTTCTTC. Protein product: CASSQEGVGLYNEQFF.

This clone was observed a single time. This sequence joins TRBV6-5 and TRBJ2-7, with D tentatively TRBD2 (6 bases). V gave up 0 bases and J gave up 2 bases, with 14 bases separating them. The CDR3 totals 16 residues. Germline V gives CDR1 MNHEY, CDR2 SVGAGI. CDR3 sequence (DNA): TGTGCCAGCAGTTACTCGTCGGGGGAAACTGCCTACGAGCAGTACTTC. Protein: CASSYSSGETAYEQYF.

This chain uses TRBV7-2 with TRBJ2-4; D might be TRBD1 (5 bases). CDR1 is SGHTA, CDR2 FQGNSA, per germline. Trimming took off 7 bases at V and 8 bases at J, with 18 bases between the two ends. This CDR3 spans 14 amino acids. The DNA of the CDR3 is TGTGCCAGCATGCCCAGGGTTGGTTTGGACATTCAGTACTTC. Protein: CASMPRVGLDIQYF.

The CDR3 DNA reads TGCAGCGTTGAAGACAGGATGGAGGTTGTAGGAACCCAGTACTTC. The encoded protein is CSVEDRMEVVGTQYF. This chain connects TRBV29-1 to TRBJ2-5; D is possibly TRBD2 (5 bases). The germline V and J ends were trimmed by 0 bases and 8 bases, with 19 bases remaining between them. Germline V lookup: CDR1 SQVTM, CDR2 ANQGSEA. This CDR3 is built from 15 residues.

The chain carries TRBV9 and TRBJ1-3; D call uncertain. The V gene's germline CDR1 is SGDLS and CDR2 YYNGEE. With 3 bases removed from V and 3 bases from J, the gap between germline ends came to 13 bases. CDR3 size: 15 residues. Here the CDR3 DNA reads TGTGCCAGCAGCGACGACATGGAGGATGGAAACACCATATATTTT. Encoded protein: CASSDDMEDGNTIYF. The full variable domain, its missing parts supplied by reference TRBV9 and TRBJ1-3, is DSGVTQTPKHLITATGQRVTLRCSPRSGDLSVYWYQQSLDQGLQFLIQYYNGEERAKGNILERFSAQQFPDLHSELNLSSLELGDSALYFCASSDDMEDGNTIYFGEGSWLTVV.

The V call is TRBV7-2, the J call TRBJ1-1, with D possibly matching TRBD1 (5 bases). The CDR3 runs to 15 residues. Germline V CDR1 and CDR2: SGHTA, FQGNSA. V lost 5 bases and J lost 6, with 19 bases in between. This CDR3 is CASSPQLEGYAEAFF. The CDR3 nucleotides are TGTGCCAGCAGCCCCCAATTGGAGGGGTATGCTGAAGCTTTCTTT.

V and J are TRBV5-5 and TRBJ2-5; D is undetermined. The length of the CDR3 is 11 residues. The ends were cut back, 3 bases at V and 2 bases at J, with 2 bases in the middle. Germline V gene sequence: CDR1 SGHKS, CDR2 YYEKEE (reference sequence). The CDR3 coding sequence is TGTGCCAGCAGCTCACAAGAGACCCAGTACTTC. As protein: CASSSQETQYF.

Only a few counts were recorded for this clone. The chain joins TRBV5-5 to TRBJ2-7; 7 bases line up with TRBD1. The germline gives CDR1 SGHKS, CDR2 YYEKEE (reference sequence). The CDR3 length is 12 residues. J was trimmed by 6 bases and V by 3 bases; bases with no gene match: 3. DNA for the CDR3: TGTGCCAGCAGCTGGGGACAGAGCGAGCAGTACTTC. Amino acid sequence: CASSWGQSEQYF.

Details on this clone: One end of the junction varies from germline; a read error may be responsible. This chain joins TRBV7-7 and TRBJ2-7; 9 bases agree with TRBD1. There are 13 residues in the CDR3. Germline V gene data show CDR1 as SSHAT and CDR2 as FNYEAQ (reference sequence). CDR3 loop: CASSRDRDGEQYF. Here the CDR3 DNA reads TGTGCTAGCAGCCGGGACAGGGACGGGGAGCAGTACTTC.

As regards this clone: One end of the junction varies from germline; a read error may be responsible. The chain links TRBV29-1 to TRBJ1-1; TRBD1 is a possible D gene (5 bases). Germline V gene lookup returns CDR1 SQVTM and CDR2 ANQGSEA. This CDR3 spans 14 amino acids. CDR3 sequence (DNA): TGCAGCGGTGAAAAGCGGGGGGGGAGAACTGAAGCTTTCTTT. Protein product: CSGEKRGGRTEAFF.

This clone was found once. The V call is TRBV18, the J call TRBJ1-5; 10 bases are a match to TRBD1. The ends lost 3 bases at V and 6 bases at J; junction bases unmatched: 5. CDR1 and CDR2 (germline): KGHSH, LQKENI. CDR3 length: 15 residues. CDR3 in amino acids: CASSPGTGVVQPQHF. For the CDR3, the DNA is TGTGCCAGCTCACCTGGGACAGGGGTTGTTCAGCCCCAGCATTTT.

The rearrangement links TRBV7-2 to TRBJ2-3; maybe TRBD2 (5 bases). V was clipped by 5 bases and J by 2 bases, with 14 bases between them. Germline loops: CDR1 SGHTA, CDR2 FQGNSA. This CDR3 spans 15 amino acids. The CDR3 loop reads CASSIRGFDTDTQYF. CDR3 coding DNA: TGTGCCAGCAGCATCCGGGGATTCGACACAGATACGCAGTATTTT. The full variable domain, completed using reference TRBV7-2 and TRBJ2-3, is GAGVSQSPSNKVTEKGKDVELRCDPISGHTALYWYRQSLGQGLEFLIYFQGNSAPDKSGLPSDRFSAERTGGSVSTLTIQRTQQEDSAVYLCASSIRGFDTDTQYFGPGTRLTVL.

Details on this clone: One end of the junction is discordant with germline, which a read error may explain. The chain is built from TRBV7-7 and TRBJ2-5; 7 nucleotides match TRBD1. Germline-derived CDR1 and CDR2 are SSHAT and FNYEAQ (reference sequence). The CDR3 totals 13 residues. The CDR3 DNA sequence: TGTGCTAGCAGCTTAGACAGGGAGGAGACCCAGTACTTC. This sequence encodes CASSLDREETQYF.

The chain combines TRBV5-4 with TRBJ2-1, with 11 nucleotides matching TRBD1. The trim removed 6 bases at V and 4 bases at J, leaving 12 bases unmatched. The CDR3 has 17 residues. Germline V lookup: CDR1 SGHNT, CDR2 YYREEE (reference sequence). CDR3 bases: TGTGCCAGCAACCGTGGGGGACAGGGGGGATCTTACAATGAGCAGTTCTTC. The encoded protein is CASNRGGQGGSYNEQFF.

The sample holds a few counts of this clone. The chain joins TRBV11-3 to TRBJ1-1; tentative D call: TRBD1 (5 bases). CDR3 length: 15 amino acids. The germline V and J ends were trimmed by 5 bases and 0 bases, with 13 bases remaining between them. CDR1 is SGHNT and CDR2 is YENEEA in the germline V gene. The CDR3 is CASSLVAGMNTEAFF. The CDR3, as DNA: TGTGCCAGCAGCCTCGTGGCAGGGATGAACACTGAAGCTTTCTTT.

In DNA, the CDR3 is TGTGCCAGCCGTTGGGACACCCGGCGAGGGACCCAGTACTTC. Translating it yields CASRWDTRRGTQYF. V and J are TRBV6-5 and TRBJ2-5; possibly TRBD1 for D (6 bases). From germline, CDR1 is MNHEY and CDR2 SVGAGI. The CDR3 is 14 residues long. With 8 bases removed from V and 7 bases from J, the gap between germline ends came to 20 bases.

This sequence joins TRBV2 and TRBJ1-6; TRBD1 matches at 8 bases. Germline V gene data show CDR1 as SNHLY and CDR2 as FYNNEI. The CDR3 has 16 residues. V dropped 4 bases and J dropped 7; count of bases not matched to a gene: 9. Here the CDR3 reads CASSATWDRPNSPLHF. In nucleotides, the CDR3 is TGTGCCAGCAGTGCAACCTGGGACAGGCCGAATTCACCCCTCCACTTT. Using reference TRBV2 and TRBJ1-6 for the parts outside the CDR3, the full variable domain is EPEVTQTPSHQVTQMGQEVILRCVPISNHLYFYWYRQILGQKVEFLVSFYNNEISEKSEIFDDQFSVERPDGSNFTLKIRSTKLEDSAMYFCASSATWDRPNSPLHFGNGTRLTVT.

J is TRBJ1-2 and V is TRBV4-1, with TRBD1 as a possible D gene (5 bases). This CDR3 is built from 18 residues. Per germline, CDR1 MGHRA and CDR2 YSYEKL. Trimming left V 0 bases short and J 4 bases short, with 21 bases between. CDR3 protein: CASSQEGQGALASYGYTF. As DNA, the CDR3 is TGCGCCAGCAGCCAAGAAGGCCAGGGTGCTCTTGCGAGCTATGGCTACACCTTC.

This clone showed up just once. V usage is TRBV6-7 and J usage is TRBJ1-1; 8 bases are shared with TRBD1. TRBV6-7 has ORF status, its function being uncertain. The CDR3 runs 17 residues. V shed 2 bases and J 4 bases; nucleotides not matched to a gene: 12. The CDR3 region has the DNA TGTGCCAGCAGTTACCTACAGGGGGAGCCCCGGGCCACTGAAGCTTTCTTT. Amino acids: CASSYLQGEPRATEAFF.

This clone has a handful of counts. CDR3 coding DNA: TGTGCCAGCAGCTCGGGACTAGCGGGGGGAACAGATACGCAGTATTTT. Protein product: CASSSGLAGGTDTQYF. The chain links TRBV7-3 to TRBJ2-3, with TRBD2 matching 15 bases. The CDR3 totals 16 residues. The trim removed 4 bases at V and 3 bases at J, leaving 2 bases unmatched. Looked up from germline, CDR1 is SGHTA and CDR2 is FQGTGA.

The genes are TRBV9 and TRBJ1-2; a weak D match, TRBD1 (5 bases). The V and J ends lost 1 base and 2 bases respectively, with 12 bases between them. The germline gives CDR1 SGDLS, CDR2 YYNGEE. The CDR3 is 15 residues long. The CDR3 nucleotides read TGTGCCAGCAGCGTACTTGGGGGGGGGAACTATGGCTACACCTTC. It specifies CASSVLGGGNYGYTF.

The V call is TRBV25-1, the J call TRBJ1-4; D remains ambiguous. V lost 0 bases to trimming and J lost 7 bases, with 9 bases between them. Germline values: CDR1 MGHDK, CDR2 SYGVNS. This CDR3 region has 14 residues. The CDR3 region has the DNA TGTGCCAGCAGTGAATATGTCCAGGCTGAAAAACTGTTTTTT. This codes for CASSEYVQAEKLFF.

The rearrangement joins TRBV7-6 to TRBJ1-6, with TRBD1 matching 12 bases. CDR1 and CDR2 from the germline V gene are SGHVS and FNYEAQ. The CDR3 is 19 amino acids. V was pared by 2 bases and J by 0 bases, with 5 bases of the junction left unmatched. Here the CDR3 DNA reads TGTGCCAGCAGCTTATATGGGACAGGGGGCCCCTCCTATAATTCACCCCTCCACTTT. Translated: CASSLYGTGGPSYNSPLHF.

The V and J genes are TRBV4-1 and TRBJ2-5, with 10 bases that match TRBD2. Losses at the gene ends were 6 bases for V and 2 bases for J; bases not matched to a gene: 9. This CDR3 has 16 amino acids. CDR1 and CDR2 from the germline V gene are MGHRA and YSYEKL. The CDR3 loop reads CASSHPPGLAQETQYF. The CDR3 nucleotides are TGCGCCAGCAGTCATCCTCCGGGACTAGCGCAAGAGACCCAGTACTTC.